Listed here are 18 T cell receptor beta chains from one sample, sequenced in a study of T cells in Graves' hyperthyroidism and ophthalmopathy. TCR beta CDR3 region amplification was performed from RNA transcripts. Primed by the HTBI set, a first-round RT-PCR was run on the TCR CDR3. TCRdb fed the multiplex PCR reads into MiXCR, producing one record per CDR3 protein. The data contain 700,000 to 850,000 distinct CDR3 sequences, 30% to 40% of them singletons. Sequencing was performed on blood. The receptor source for this set is a woman aged 40 to 50 with Graves' hyperthyroidism.

This rearrangement joins TRBV12-3 or TRBV12-4 to TRBJ2-7; D may correspond to TRBD1 or TRBD2 (6 bases each). Between the trimmed V and J ends, which lost 6 bases and 1 base, there was a span of 19 bases. The CDR3 contains 16 residues. CDR3 residues: CASSVQGGSGSYEQYF. In DNA form, the CDR3 reads TGTGCCAGCAGCGTCCAAGGGGGTAGCGGTTCCTACGAGCAGTACTTC.

This clonotype was detected ten times or more. The rearrangement joins TRBV29-1 to TRBJ1-1, with D hard to call. Germline CDR1 is SQVTM and CDR2 is ANQGSEA. V lost 5 bases and J 4 bases, leaving 14 bases between the germline ends. The CDR3 is 13 amino acids. The CDR3 loop reads CSVRSGFGTEAFF. The CDR3 DNA reads TGCAGCGTTCGGTCGGGGTTTGGCACTGAAGCTTTCTTT.

This clonotype was picked up many times. The chain employs TRBV24-1 and TRBJ1-2; D remains ambiguous. CDR3 length: 14 residues. V lost 7 bases and J lost 4, with 15 bases in between. Germline V lookup: CDR1 KGHDR, CDR2 SFDVKD. The CDR3 region has the DNA TGTGCCACCAGCGAGACTTATAGGAGCTATGGCTACACCTTC. It encodes CATSETYRSYGYTF.

In its sample, this clonotype was seen many times. The V call is TRBV9, the J call TRBJ2-2; D remains unclear. This CDR3 has 15 residues. Trimming pared 0 bases from V and 7 bases from J, leaving 13 bases between. Germline V gene lookup returns CDR1 SGDLS and CDR2 YYNGEE. The CDR3 here is CASSVGPRPNGELFF. CDR3 sequence (DNA): TGTGCCAGCAGCGTAGGACCCCGTCCGAACGGGGAGCTGTTTTTT. The variable domain in full, completed from reference TRBV9 and TRBJ2-2, reads DSGVTQTPKHLITATGQRVTLRCSPRSGDLSVYWYQQSLDQGLQFLIQYYNGEERAKGNILERFSAQQFPDLHSELNLSSLELGDSALYFCASSVGPRPNGELFFGEGSRLTVL.

The gene calls are TRBV20-1 and TRBJ1-1; D remains ambiguous. The germline gives CDR1 DFQATT, CDR2 SNEGSKA (reference sequence). V was clipped by 3 bases and J by 2 bases, with 7 bases between them. This CDR3 is 12 amino acids long. The CDR3 DNA sequence: TGCAGTGCTAGTGCAGGAAACACTGAAGCTTTCTTT. This gives the protein CSASAGNTEAFF.

This chain joins TRBV6-6 and TRBJ1-2, with 8 bases identical to TRBD1. Trimming took 7 bases from V and 4 from J; bases not matched to a gene: 2. The CDR3 has 12 residues. Germline CDR1 reads MNHNY; CDR2 reads SVGAGI (reference sequence). The CDR3 is CASMDRAYGYTF. In nucleotides, the CDR3 is TGTGCCAGCATGGACAGGGCCTATGGCTACACCTTC.

This clonotype came up many times. This rearrangement joins TRBV7-9 to TRBJ2-5; unclear D gene. The CDR3 is 14 amino acids. V was shortened by 5 bases and J by 2 bases, with 12 bases between the two germline ends. Germline V CDR1 and CDR2: SEHNR, FQNEAQ (reference sequence). This CDR3 reads CASSQGSVQETQYF. The CDR3 DNA reads TGTGCCAGCAGCCAAGGAAGTGTACAAGAGACCCAGTACTTC.

As regards this clonotype: A much larger clone lies one base from this, so it may be a read error. This rearrangement joins TRBV7-2 to TRBJ2-6; D unresolved. The germline V gene has CDR1 SGHTA and CDR2 FQGNSA. The CDR3 runs 15 residues. The V and J ends lost 9 bases and 0 bases respectively, with 12 bases between them. This chain's CDR3 is CASSIGSSGANVLTF. CDR3 nucleotide sequence: TGTGCCAGTAGTATAGGCAGCTCTGGGGCCAACGTCCTGACTTTC. Filled out from reference TRBV7-2 and TRBJ2-6, the complete variable domain reads GAGVSQSPSNKVTEKGKDVELRCDPISGHTALYWYRQSLGQGLEFLIYFQGNSAPDKSGLPSDRFSAERTGGSVSTLTIQRTQQEDSAVYLCASSIGSSGANVLTFGAGSRLTVL.

The sample holds many counts of this clonotype. The chain joins TRBV2 to TRBJ2-2; no clear D. CDR1 and CDR2 (germline): SNHLY, FYNNEI. V gave up 4 bases and J gave up 7 bases, with 7 bases separating them. The CDR3 has 12 residues. This CDR3 is CASSGMGGELFF. CDR3 DNA: TGTGCCAGCAGTGGGATGGGCGGGGAGCTGTTTTTT.

There are many counts of this clonotype. The chain carries TRBV24-1 and TRBJ1-4; no clear D gene. CDR3 length equals 12 residues. The germline V and J ends were trimmed by 0 bases and 7 bases, with 2 bases remaining between them. Looked up from germline, CDR1 is KGHDR and CDR2 is SFDVKD. CDR3 DNA: TGTGCCACCAGTGATTTGAGTGAAAAACTGTTTTTT. Residues: CATSDLSEKLFF.

This chain uses TRBV12-3 or TRBV12-4 with TRBJ2-2, with TRBD1 matching over 9 bases. Germline trimming cut 8 bases from V and 7 bases from J; bases unmatched to any gene: 5. This CDR3 has 13 amino acids. CDR3 coding DNA: TGTGCCAGCGGGGACAGGGTTATCGGGGAGCTGTTTTTT. It specifies CASGDRVIGELFF.

This clonotype was recorded at least ten times. The chain uses TRBV10-3 and TRBJ2-7; 9 nucleotides match TRBD1. Germline-derived CDR1 and CDR2 are ENHRY and SYGVKD. The CDR3 is 13 residues long. Trimming took 9 bases from V and 3 from J; bases not matched to a gene: 6. CDR3 sequence reads: CAIDRGEGYEQYF. The CDR3 DNA is TGTGCCATAGACAGGGGGGAAGGCTACGAGCAGTACTTC.

This chain connects TRBV7-9 to TRBJ2-7; no firm D call. V was clipped by 5 bases and J by 1 base, with 12 bases between them. The length of the CDR3 is 14 residues. The germline gives CDR1 SEHNR, CDR2 FQNEAQ (reference sequence). The DNA for the CDR3 is TGTGCCAGCAGCCACCTCGGGTTTTCCTACGAGCAGTACTTC. It yields the protein CASSHLGFSYEQYF.

This chain connects TRBV7-2 to TRBJ1-4; D remains unclear. Trimming cost V 5 bases and J 8 bases, with 15 bases left between them. Germline loops: CDR1 SGHTA, CDR2 FQGNSA. This CDR3 contains 14 residues. The CDR3: CASSPPGIREKLFF. CDR3 DNA: TGTGCCAGCAGCCCACCCGGCATTAGGGAAAAACTGTTTTTT.

This clonotype turned up a few times. The chain uses TRBV12-3 or TRBV12-4 and TRBJ2-7, with TRBD2 matching over 9 bases. The CDR3 runs to 14 residues. The V and J ends lost 6 bases and 3 bases, in that order; junction bases with no gene match: 6. CDR3 DNA: TGTGCCAGCAGCCGGATAGCGGGAGTCTACGAGCAGTACTTC. Amino acid sequence: CASSRIAGVYEQYF.

This clonotype was seen ten or more times. The DNA of the CDR3 is TGTGCCAGCAGTTTATCGCATCAAGAGACCCAGTACTTC. It codes for CASSLSHQETQYF. The chain joins TRBV12-3 or TRBV12-4 to TRBJ2-5; D is unresolved. The CDR3 runs to 13 residues. The ends were cut back, 2 bases at V and 2 bases at J, with 6 bases in the middle.

The chain carries TRBV6-2 or TRBV6-3 and TRBJ2-7; TRBD2 is a possible D gene (6 bases). Per the germline V gene, CDR1 is MNHEY and CDR2 is SVGEGT. CDR3 length: 15 residues. The V end lost 4 bases, the J end lost 5 bases, and 18 bases lay between the germline ends. The CDR3 protein is CASSSGTGEDHEQYF. As DNA, the CDR3 is TGTGCCAGCAGTTCAGGGACTGGGGAGGACCACGAGCAGTACTTC.

This clonotype was picked up one time. This may arise from a read error, as a much more abundant clone is one base away. This sequence joins TRBV19 and TRBJ1-1; D uncertain. Germline CDR1 LNHDA, CDR2 SQIVND (reference sequence). The CDR3 loop spans 15 amino acids. V dropped 5 bases and J dropped 0 bases, with 13 bases sitting between them. The CDR3 nucleotides read TGTGCCAGTAGTTCCCGGGCAGAACTGAACACTGAAGCTTTCTTT. Translation gives CASSSRAELNTEAFF.